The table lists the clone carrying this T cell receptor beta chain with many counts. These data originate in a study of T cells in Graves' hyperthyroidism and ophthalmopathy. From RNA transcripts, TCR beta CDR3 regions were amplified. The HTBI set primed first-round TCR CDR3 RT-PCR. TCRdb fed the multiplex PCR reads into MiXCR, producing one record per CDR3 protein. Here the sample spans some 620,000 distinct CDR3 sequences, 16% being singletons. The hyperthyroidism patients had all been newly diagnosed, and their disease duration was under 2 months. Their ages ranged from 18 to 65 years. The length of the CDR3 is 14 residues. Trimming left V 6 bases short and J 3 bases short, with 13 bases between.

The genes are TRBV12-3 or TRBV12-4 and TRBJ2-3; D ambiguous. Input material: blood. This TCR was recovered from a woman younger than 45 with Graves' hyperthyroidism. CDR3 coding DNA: TGTGCCAGCAGCCCCCTGGCGAGAACAGATACGCAGTATTTT. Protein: CASSPLARTDTQYF.